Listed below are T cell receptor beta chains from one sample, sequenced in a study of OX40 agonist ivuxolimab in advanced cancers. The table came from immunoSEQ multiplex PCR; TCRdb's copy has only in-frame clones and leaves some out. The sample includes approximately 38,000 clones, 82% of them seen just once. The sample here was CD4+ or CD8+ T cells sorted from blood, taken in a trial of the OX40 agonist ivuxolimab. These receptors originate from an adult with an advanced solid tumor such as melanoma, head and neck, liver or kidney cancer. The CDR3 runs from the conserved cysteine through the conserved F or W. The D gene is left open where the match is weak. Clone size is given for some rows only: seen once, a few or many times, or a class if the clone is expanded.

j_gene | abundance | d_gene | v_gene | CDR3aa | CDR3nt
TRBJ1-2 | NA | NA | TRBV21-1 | CASSNRGRQGYTF | TGTGCCAGCAGCAATCGGGGCCGACAGGGCTACACCTTC
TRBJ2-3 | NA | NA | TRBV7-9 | CASSSSELDTQYF | TGTGCCAGCAGCTCGTCAGAATTAGATACGCAGTATTTT
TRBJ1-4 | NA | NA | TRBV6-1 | CASSASEGEKLFF | TGTGCCAGCAGTGCATCGGAGGGGGAAAAACTGTTTTTT
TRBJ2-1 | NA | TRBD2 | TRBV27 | CASSLYAGESYNEQFF | TGTGCCAGCAGTTTATACGCGGGGGAATCCTACAATGAGCAGTTCTTC
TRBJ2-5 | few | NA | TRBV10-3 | CAISEQILETQYF | TGTGCCATCAGTGAACAGATCCTAGAGACCCAGTACTTC
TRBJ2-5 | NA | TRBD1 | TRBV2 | CASSDARGETQYF | TGTGCCAGCAGTGATGCCAGGGGGGAGACCCAGTACTTC
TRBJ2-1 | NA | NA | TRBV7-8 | CASSPSTAYNEQFF | TGTGCCAGCAGCCCTTCGACAGCTTACAATGAGCAGTTCTTC
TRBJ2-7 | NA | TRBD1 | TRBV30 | CALYRGGEQYF | TGTGCCTTGTACAGGGGTGGCGAGCAGTACTTC
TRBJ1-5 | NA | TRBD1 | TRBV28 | CASSDRGQRLLGNQPQHF | TGTGCCAGCAGTGACCGGGGACAGAGACTTCTGGGCAATCAGCCCCAGCATTTT
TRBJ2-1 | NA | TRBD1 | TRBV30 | CAWSDPTRDSFNEQFF | TGTGCCTGGAGTGACCCCACCCGGGACAGTTTCAATGAGCAGTTCTTC
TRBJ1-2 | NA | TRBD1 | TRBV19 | CASSSAGGSGGYTF | TGTGCCAGTAGTTCCGCAGGGGGCAGCGGGGGCTACACCTTC
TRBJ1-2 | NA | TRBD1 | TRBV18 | CASSYRQGMTNYGYTF | TGTGCCAGCTCATACCGACAGGGAATGACTAACTATGGCTACACCTTC
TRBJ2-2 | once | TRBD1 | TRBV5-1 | CASSFGQAGELFF | TGCGCCAGCAGCTTCGGACAGGCCGGGGAGCTGTTTTTT
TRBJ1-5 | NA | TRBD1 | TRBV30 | CAWRQGAENQPQHF | TGTGCCTGGAGACAGGGGGCTGAGAATCAGCCCCAGCATTTT
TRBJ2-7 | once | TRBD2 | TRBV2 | CASGGLGYEQYF | TGTGCCAGCGGGGGACTAGGGTACGAGCAGTACTTC
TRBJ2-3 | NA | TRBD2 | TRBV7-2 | CASSLGTSRDTQYF | TGTGCCAGCAGCTTAGGGACTAGCAGGGATACGCAGTATTTT
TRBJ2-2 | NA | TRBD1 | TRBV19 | CASSQTGTGGSGELFF | TGTGCCAGTAGCCAAACCGGGACAGGGGGCTCCGGGGAGCTGTTTTTT
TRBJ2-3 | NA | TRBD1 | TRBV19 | CASSRGQGGTDTQYF | TGTGCCAGTAGTAGAGGACAGGGAGGTACAGATACGCAGTATTTT
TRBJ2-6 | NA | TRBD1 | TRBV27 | CASSLWTGSSGANVLTF | TGTGCCAGCAGTTTATGGACAGGGAGCTCTGGGGCCAACGTCCTGACTTTC
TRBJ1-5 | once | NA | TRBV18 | CASSQQSSGNQPQHF | TGTGCCAGCTCACAACAGAGTAGCGGCAATCAGCCCCAGCATTTT
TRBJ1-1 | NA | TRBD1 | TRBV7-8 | CAIPPTGMNTEAFF | TGTGCCATCCCTCCGACAGGGATGAACACTGAAGCTTTCTTT
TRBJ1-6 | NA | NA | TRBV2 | CASSEGRVGSPLHF | TGTGCCAGCAGTGAGGGCAGGGTGGGCTCACCCCTCCACTTT
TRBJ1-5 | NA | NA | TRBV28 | CASIRGMNQPQHF | TGTGCCAGCATTAGGGGAATGAATCAGCCCCAGCATTTT
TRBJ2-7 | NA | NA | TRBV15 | CATRDYATHEQYF | TGTGCCACCCGAGATTATGCTACTCACGAGCAGTACTTC
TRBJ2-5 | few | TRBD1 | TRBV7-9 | CASSLRLKKTGVETQYF | TGTGCCAGCAGCTTGCGTCTCAAAAAGACAGGGGTGGAGACCCAGTACTTC
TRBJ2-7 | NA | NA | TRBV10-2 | CASIGTSQSYEQYF | TGCGCCAGCATTGGGACATCCCAGTCCTACGAGCAGTACTTC
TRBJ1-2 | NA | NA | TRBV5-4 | CASSSPTEGKFGYTF | TGTGCCAGCAGCTCCCCGACAGAGGGCAAGTTTGGCTACACCTTC
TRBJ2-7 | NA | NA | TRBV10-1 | CASRGLHGLYEQYF | TGCGCCAGCAGGGGACTCCATGGCCTCTACGAGCAGTACTTC
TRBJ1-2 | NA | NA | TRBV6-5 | CASSESPNGYTF | TGTGCCAGCAGTGAATCCCCCAATGGCTACACCTTC
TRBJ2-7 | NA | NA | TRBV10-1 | CASRPERGQYF | TGCGCCAGCAGGCCAGAAAGAGGGCAGTACTTC
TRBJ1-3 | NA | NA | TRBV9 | CASSAWGRDPRHSGNTIYF | TGTGCCAGCAGCGCCTGGGGCCGGGACCCTAGACACTCTGGAAACACCATATATTTT
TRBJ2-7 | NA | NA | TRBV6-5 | CASSSRQSYEQYF | TGTGCCAGCAGTAGCCGACAGTCCTACGAGCAGTACTTC
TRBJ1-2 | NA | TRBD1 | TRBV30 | CAWSVGTGINYGYTF | TGTGCCTGGAGTGTAGGGACAGGGATTAACTATGGCTACACCTTC
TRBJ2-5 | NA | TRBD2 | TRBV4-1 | CASSQGSGGQQETQYF | TGCGCCAGCAGCCAAGGTAGCGGGGGGCAGCAGGAGACCCAGTACTTC
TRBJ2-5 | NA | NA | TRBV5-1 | CASSLYPTGSGQETQYF | TGCGCCAGCAGCTTGTACCCGACAGGCTCGGGCCAAGAGACCCAGTACTTC
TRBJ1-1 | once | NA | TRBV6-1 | CASSGLDGPIGTEAFF | TGTGCCAGCAGTGGGTTGGACGGTCCCATAGGCACTGAAGCTTTCTTT
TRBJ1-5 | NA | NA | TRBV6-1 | CASSRGQFNQPQHF | TGTGCCAGCAGTCGAGGACAGTTCAATCAGCCCCAGCATTTT
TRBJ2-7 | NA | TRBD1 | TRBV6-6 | CASSMTGSSYEQYF | TGTGCCAGCAGTATGACAGGGAGCTCCTACGAGCAGTACTTC
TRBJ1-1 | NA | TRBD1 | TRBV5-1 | CASSFVTGSTEAFF | TGCGCCAGCAGCTTCGTGACAGGGAGCACTGAAGCTTTCTTT
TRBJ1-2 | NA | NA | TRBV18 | CASSPPGAGRGYTF | TGTGCCAGCTCACCTCCTGGGGCAGGGAGAGGCTACACCTTC
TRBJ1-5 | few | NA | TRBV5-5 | CASSLEPGNSNQPQHF | TGTGCCAGCAGCTTGGAGCCGGGAAATAGCAATCAGCCCCAGCATTTT
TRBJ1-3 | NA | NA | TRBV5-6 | CASSLSNTIYF | TGTGCCAGCAGCTTGTCAAACACCATATATTTT
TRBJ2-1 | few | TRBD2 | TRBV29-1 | CSVVVASGSYNEQFF | TGCAGCGTTGTTGTTGCTAGCGGGAGTTACAATGAGCAGTTCTTC
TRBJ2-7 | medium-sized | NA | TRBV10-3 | CAIGGGGVAYEQYF | TGTGCCATCGGAGGTGGAGGGGTTGCCTACGAGCAGTACTTC
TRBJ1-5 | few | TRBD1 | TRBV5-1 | CASSRSGGSNQPQHF | TGCGCCAGCAGCCGCTCAGGGGGTAGCAATCAGCCCCAGCATTTT
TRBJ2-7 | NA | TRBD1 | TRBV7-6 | CASSPGDRYEQYF | TGTGCCAGCAGCCCTGGGGACAGATACGAGCAGTACTTC
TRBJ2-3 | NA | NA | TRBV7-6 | CASSLGFKGPKYADTQYF | TGTGCCAGCAGCTTAGGGTTTAAGGGACCCAAATACGCAGATACGCAGTATTTT
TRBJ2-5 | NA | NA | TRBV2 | CANSEALGRSQYF | TGTGCCAACAGTGAAGCATTAGGACGGTCCCAGTACTTC
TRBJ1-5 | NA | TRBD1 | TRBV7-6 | CASSSGTGGLQPQHF | TGTGCCAGCAGCTCCGGGACAGGGGGACTGCAGCCCCAGCATTTT
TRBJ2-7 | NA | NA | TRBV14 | CASSQLVREQYF | TGTGCCAGCAGCCAACTTGTCCGGGAGCAGTACTTC
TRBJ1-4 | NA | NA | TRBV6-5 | CASRGATNEKLFF | TGTGCCAGCAGGGGGGCAACTAATGAAAAACTGTTTTTT
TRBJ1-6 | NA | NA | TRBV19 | CASSIVGDVNSPLHF | TGTGCCAGTAGTATAGTGGGGGACGTAAATTCACCCCTCCACTTT
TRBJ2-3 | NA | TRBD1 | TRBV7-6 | CASSPRTGAGTTDTQYF | TGTGCCAGCAGCCCGAGGACAGGGGCAGGGACCACAGATACGCAGTATTTT
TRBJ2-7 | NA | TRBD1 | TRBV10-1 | CASSPGTAYEQYF | TGCGCCAGCAGCCCCGGGACAGCATACGAGCAGTACTTC
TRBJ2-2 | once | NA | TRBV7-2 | CASSFRRDTGELFF | TGTGCCAGCAGCTTCCGGAGGGACACCGGGGAGCTGTTTTTT